This entry is about one TCR beta chain. Its antigen is unknown. Patients with autoimmune history or systemic immunosuppression were excluded. Blood got drawn at baseline, again on cycle 4 day 1, and then on cycle 7 day 1. Method: immunoSEQ multiplex PCR; TCRdb's copy keeps in-frame clones and lacks some. The sample has approximately 52,000 clones; approximately 94% are singletons. This specimen comes from a study of OX40 agonist ivuxolimab in advanced cancers. On the study more broadly: Patients were infused with ivuxolimab every 2 weeks at 0.01 to 10 mg/kg. Study findings and constraints: People who partly responded at 0.1-3.0 mg/kg had some of the least clonal expansion seen.

The material was CD4+ or CD8+ T cells sorted from blood, obtained in a trial of the OX40 agonist ivuxolimab. This TCR derives from an adult with an advanced solid tumor such as melanoma, head and neck, liver or kidney cancer.

The CDR3 DNA follows: TGTGCCAGCAGCCCCTGGACAGGGGAACTAGATACGCAGTATTTT. Translation gives CASSPWTGELDTQYF. The chain couples TRBV11-1 to TRBJ2-3, with TRBD1 identical over 9 bases. The J segment lost 5 bases and the V segment lost 5 bases, leaving 8 bases of the junction unmatched. This CDR3 is 15 amino acids long. Germline CDR1 and CDR2: SGHAT and FQDESV (reference sequence).